Shown below are 24 T cell receptor beta chains from a single sample sequenced in a study of blood T cell repertoires in COVID-19. This table comes from immunoSEQ multiplex PCR, and its TCRdb copy is limited to in-frame clones, with some not included. The table has 200,000 or so clones, around 75% seen once. Sequencing was performed on peripheral blood. The receptors were gathered from a human donor in a cohort sampled during active COVID-19.

The chain couples TRBV2 to TRBJ2-6, with 12 bases identical to TRBD1. The CDR3 length is 19 residues. Germline lookup yields CDR1 SNHLY and CDR2 FYNNEI. With V trimmed by 0 bases and J by 2 bases, 5 bases remained unmatched. The CDR3 sequence is CASSEAPGQGAAGANVLTF. CDR3 bases: TGTGCCAGCAGTGAAGCGCCGGGACAGGGGGCAGCTGGGGCCAACGTCCTGACTTTC.

The chain couples TRBV30 to TRBJ2-7; 14 bases map to TRBD2. CDR3 length equals 14 residues. Looked up from germline, CDR1 is GTSNPN and CDR2 is SVGIG (reference sequence). With 5 bases clipped from V and 6 bases from J, the junction kept 6 bases outside the gene matches. CDR3 sequence reads: CAWVGLAGVSEQYF. The CDR3 bases are TGTGCCTGGGTGGGACTAGCGGGAGTCTCCGAGCAGTACTTC. Full variable domain (remainder filled in from reference TRBV30 and TRBJ2-7): SQTIHQWPATLVQPVGSPLSLECTVEGTSNPNLYWYRQAAGRGLQLLFYSVGIGQISSEVPQNLSASRPQDRQFILSSKKLLLSDSGFYLCAWVGLAGVSEQYFGPGTRLTVT.

The chain links TRBV18 to TRBJ1-6, with 9 positions matching TRBD1. The CDR3 is made up of 15 amino acids. V lost 5 bases and J lost 8; bases outside the gene matches: 7. Germline loops: CDR1 KGHSH, CDR2 LQKENI. The DNA of the CDR3 is TGTGCCAGCTCAGATCGGACAGGGGTTCATTCACCCCTCCACTTT. Residues: CASSDRTGVHSPLHF.

The CDR3 region has the DNA TGTGCCAGCAGCTTAGGGAGAGGTGGGACTGAAGCTTTCTTT. Translating gives CASSLGRGGTEAFF. The J gene is TRBJ1-1, the V gene TRBV7-9, with D uncertain. V lost 1 base, J lost 5 bases, and 11 bases lay in between. Germline V gene sequence: CDR1 SEHNR, CDR2 FQNEAQ (reference sequence). This CDR3 spans 14 amino acids.

This clone came up once. V is TRBV24-1 and J is TRBJ2-2; tentatively, D is TRBD2 (7 bases). This CDR3 contains 16 residues. Germline CDR1 and CDR2: KGHDR and SFDVKD. V lost 7 bases and J 0 bases, leaving 14 bases between the germline ends. CDR3 sequence reads: CATSRPGGPNTGELFF. The CDR3 bases are TGTGCCACCAGCCGTCCGGGGGGCCCGAACACCGGGGAGCTGTTTTTT.

The chain links TRBV11-2 to TRBJ2-6; 8 bases line up with TRBD1. Trimming cost V 4 bases and J 1 base; bases outside gene matches: 9. The CDR3 has 18 residues. Germline V gene lookup returns CDR1 SGHAT and CDR2 FQNNGV. The CDR3 coding sequence is TGTGCCAGCAGCTCGAGGGACAGGTTATTATCTGGGGCCAACGTCCTGACTTTC. Amino acid sequence: CASSSRDRLLSGANVLTF. Full variable domain (outside the CDR3, taken from reference TRBV11-2 and TRBJ2-6): EAGVAQSPRYKIIEKRQSVAFWCNPISGHATLYWYQQILGQGPKLLIQFQNNGVVDDSQLPKDRFSAERLKGVDSTLKIQPAKLEDSAVYLCASSSRDRLLSGANVLTFGAGSRLTVL.

This sequence joins TRBV11-1 and TRBJ1-3; weak D call: TRBD1 (5 bases). Germline V lookup: CDR1 SGHAT, CDR2 FQDESV (reference sequence). V dropped 5 bases and J dropped 3 bases, with 14 bases sitting between them. The CDR3 extends over 15 amino acids. The DNA of the CDR3 is TGTGCCAGCAGCCCGGACCTGGGACTTGGAAACACCATATATTTT. Translated: CASSPDLGLGNTIYF.

The rearrangement links TRBV5-6 to TRBJ2-7, with no clear D. Trimming removed 3 bases at V and 8 bases at J, with 9 bases between. The length of the CDR3 is 11 residues. Per germline, CDR1 SGHDT and CDR2 YYEEEE. This CDR3 is CASSYGFQQYF. As DNA, the CDR3 is TGTGCCAGCAGCTACGGGTTTCAGCAGTACTTC.

V is TRBV9 and J is TRBJ2-7; TRBD1 might be the D (5 bases). V was cut by 6 bases and J by 9 bases, with 19 bases left in between. CDR1 and CDR2 from the germline V gene are SGDLS and YYNGEE. The CDR3 covers 13 residues. As DNA, the CDR3 is TGTGCCAGCACCGAGCTAGGGGTGGATGGGCAGTACTTC. Translating gives CASTELGVDGQYF.

The chain joins TRBV10-2 to TRBJ1-5, with a weak D call TRBD1 (5 bases). Germline V gene data show CDR1 as WSHSY and CDR2 as SAAADI. There are 16 residues in the CDR3. V dropped 3 bases and J dropped 1 base, with 13 bases sitting between them. The CDR3 protein is CASSDRQGGSNQPQHF. CDR3 sequence (DNA): TGCGCCAGCAGTGACCGGCAGGGTGGCAGCAATCAGCCCCAGCATTTT.

This sequence joins TRBV7-2 and TRBJ2-2; the match to TRBD2 covers 14 bases. V was clipped by 5 bases and J by 7 bases; unmatched bases: 6. CDR1 is SGHTA, CDR2 FQGNSA, per germline. This CDR3 region has 16 residues. The CDR3 reads CASSPGTSGRGGELFF. CDR3 sequence (DNA): TGTGCCAGCAGCCCGGGGACTAGCGGGAGAGGCGGGGAGCTGTTTTTT.

This sequence joins TRBV9 and TRBJ2-7; TRBD2 aligns across 12 bases. Germline V gene data show CDR1 as SGDLS and CDR2 as YYNGEE. The CDR3 contains 16 residues. V lost 3 bases to trimming and J lost 6 bases; unmatched junction nucleotides: 10. CDR3 DNA: TGTGCCAGCAGCGCTCGGTCGACTAGCGGGAGTGGCGAGCAGTACTTC. It is translated as CASSARSTSGSGEQYF.

This chain connects TRBV28 to TRBJ1-2; D not resolved. The CDR3 totals 15 residues. V lost 6 bases to trimming and J lost 3 bases, with 17 bases between them. Per germline, CDR1 MDHEN and CDR2 SYDVKM. The CDR3 region has the DNA TGTGCCAGCAGCCCCCGTCGGGGAGCCGACTATGGCTACACCTTC. Protein sequence: CASSPRRGADYGYTF.

The chain couples TRBV7-6 to TRBJ2-5; 12 bases fit TRBD2. This CDR3 comprises 16 residues. V lost 5 bases to trimming and J lost 5 bases; unmatched junction nucleotides: 9. The germline CDR1 and CDR2 sequences are SGHVS and FNYEAQ. As DNA, the CDR3 is TGTGCCAGCAGCCTTTCCGGGACTAGCGGGCGTGAGACCCAGTACTTC. Translated, it gives CASSLSGTSGRETQYF.

The chain recombines TRBV28 with TRBJ2-7; TRBD1 aligns across 10 bases. Per germline, CDR1 MDHEN and CDR2 SYDVKM. V lost 6 bases and J lost 0; bases outside the gene matches: 8. This CDR3 has 16 amino acids. The CDR3: CASRKPGTGDSYEQYF. The CDR3 DNA reads as TGTGCCAGCAGAAAACCCGGGACAGGGGACTCCTACGAGCAGTACTTC. Full variable domain (missing parts from reference TRBV28 and TRBJ2-7): DVKVTQSSRYLVKRTGEKVFLECVQDMDHENMFWYRQDPGLGLRLIYFSYDVKMKEKGDIPEGYSVSREKKERFSLILESASTNQTSMYLCASRKPGTGDSYEQYFGPGTRLTVT.

V gene TRBV20-1 combines with J gene TRBJ1-1; D not resolved. CDR1 is DFQATT, CDR2 SNEGSKA, per germline (reference sequence). V gave up 3 bases and J gave up 3 bases, with 11 bases separating them. The CDR3 has 13 residues. The DNA for the CDR3 is TGCAGTGCTAGTAAGGACGGGGACACTGAAGCTTTCTTT. Amino acid sequence: CSASKDGDTEAFF.

V gene TRBV9 combines with J gene TRBJ2-5, with 8 bases fitting TRBD2. The germline CDR1 and CDR2 sequences are SGDLS and YYNGEE. The CDR3 extends over 18 amino acids. V gave up 3 bases and J gave up 2 bases; unmatched junction bases: 15. The CDR3, as DNA: TGTGCCAGCAGCGGGGACCCCGAGGGCGGGAGGCCTCAAGAGACCCAGTACTTC. Its protein product is CASSGDPEGGRPQETQYF.

V gene TRBV3-1 (or the pseudogene TRBV3-2) combines with J gene TRBJ2-1, with 14 bases lining up with TRBD2. The CDR3 spans 17 residues. The J segment lost 7 bases and the V segment lost 3 bases, leaving 8 bases of the junction unmatched. Germline V gives CDR1 LGHDT, CDR2 YNNKEL (reference sequence). The CDR3 region has the DNA TGTGCCAGCAGCCAGGGGACTAGCGGGAGTCTCCATAATGAGCAGTTCTTC. Protein: CASSQGTSGSLHNEQFF.

The chain has TRBV2 and TRBJ2-4, with 8 positions matching TRBD1. Germline V gene sequence: CDR1 SNHLY, CDR2 FYNNEI. The V and J ends lost 6 bases and 3 bases, in that order; junction bases with no gene match: 10. This CDR3 has 16 amino acids. In DNA, the CDR3 is TGTGCCAGCAGCAGGGGGCCGGGAAGGTTCAAAAACATTCAGTACTTC. Translation: CASSRGPGRFKNIQYF.

The CDR3 here is CASSAPGTGDHFTYEQYF. The DNA of the CDR3 is TGTGCCAGCAGTGCCCCCGGGACAGGGGACCATTTTACCTACGAGCAGTACTTC. The V and J genes are TRBV6-1 and TRBJ2-7, with TRBD1 identical over 10 bases. Germline V lookup: CDR1 MNHNS, CDR2 SASEGT. The V segment lost 4 bases and the J segment 2 bases; nucleotides outside the gene matches: 14. CDR3 length: 18 amino acids.

This clone was observed a handful of times. V gene TRBV6-6 combines with J gene TRBJ1-6; D unclear. Germline lookup yields CDR1 MNHNY and CDR2 SVGAGI (reference sequence). The V gene lost 8 bases and the J gene lost 1 base, with 12 bases spanning the gap. CDR3 length: 15 residues. CDR3 amino acids: CASGSGRSYNSPLHF. The CDR3, as DNA: TGTGCCAGCGGGAGCGGGAGATCCTATAATTCACCCCTCCACTTT.

J is TRBJ2-2 and V is TRBV28; no definite D call. CDR1 is MDHEN and CDR2 is SYDVKM in the germline V gene. V dropped 5 bases and J dropped 9 bases, with 10 bases sitting between them. This CDR3 is built from 12 residues. The CDR3 DNA reads TGTGCCAGCAGTCCCCTCTATAGGGAGCTGTTTTTT. Encoded protein: CASSPLYRELFF.

The CDR3 nucleotides are TGTGCCAGTAGCCCGACAGCTCCGCAACGGGAAAAACTGTTTTTT. Protein sequence: CASSPTAPQREKLFF. V and J are TRBV19 and TRBJ1-4, with a possible D match to TRBD1 (5 bases). V was trimmed by 6 bases and J by 8 bases, leaving 19 bases between them. The germline gives CDR1 LNHDA, CDR2 SQIVND (reference sequence). The CDR3 has 15 residues.

This clone was detected only once. This chain joins TRBV28 and TRBJ1-5; D perhaps matches TRBD1 (6 bases). V was shortened by 5 bases and J by 1 base, with 15 bases between the two germline ends. This CDR3 has 16 amino acids. The germline V gene encodes CDR1 MDHEN and CDR2 SYDVKM. The CDR3 sequence is CASSSQTGLSNQPQHF. The CDR3 nucleotides read TGTGCCAGCAGTAGCCAGACAGGTTTAAGCAATCAGCCCCAGCATTTT.